This T cell receptor (beta chain) comes out of a study of blood T cells in healthy people across ages. The CDR3 is made up of 15 amino acids. Between the trimmed V and J ends, which lost 5 bases and 1 base, there was a span of 14 bases. Germline CDR1 and CDR2: SGHTA and FQGNSA. The extraction recovered at least 5.5 micrograms of total RNA per sample. A sample-barcoded 5' primer and a J-beta primer mix were used in a second PCR of about 7 to 12 cycles. TCRdb called the 5' RACE reads again in MiXCR, with one record for every CDR3 protein. The table includes some 780,000 distinct CDR3 sequences, approximately 53% detected once.

This receptor was identified in a man aged 35 to 55 in good health. Sequenced: blood. The rearrangement uses TRBV7-2 and TRBJ1-1; no clear D. The CDR3 is CASSQHPGENTEAFF. The CDR3 DNA reads TGTGCCAGCAGCCAACACCCCGGGGAGAACACTGAAGCTTTCTTT.